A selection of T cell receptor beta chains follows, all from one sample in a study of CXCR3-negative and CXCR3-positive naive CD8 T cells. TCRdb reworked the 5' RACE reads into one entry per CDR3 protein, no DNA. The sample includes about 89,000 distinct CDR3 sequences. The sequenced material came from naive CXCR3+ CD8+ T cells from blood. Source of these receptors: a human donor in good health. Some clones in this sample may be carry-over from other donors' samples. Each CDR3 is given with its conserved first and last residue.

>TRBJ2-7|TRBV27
CASSRGDLYEQYF
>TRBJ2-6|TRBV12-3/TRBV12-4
CASGGGPSGANVLTF
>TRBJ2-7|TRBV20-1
CSARESSGAFYEQYF
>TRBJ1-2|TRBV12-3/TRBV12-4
CASSRGAYMYTF
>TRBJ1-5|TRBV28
CASSLWRQGNQPQHF
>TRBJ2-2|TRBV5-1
CASSLAGATAGELFF
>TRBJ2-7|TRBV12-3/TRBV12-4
CASSYSSSYEQYF
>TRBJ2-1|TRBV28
CASSPDRGSYNEQFF
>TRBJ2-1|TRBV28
CAGSLAGPFYNEQFF
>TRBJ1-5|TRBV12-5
CASARTGAHYSNQPQHF
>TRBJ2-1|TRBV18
CASSPPGTSGSNEQFF
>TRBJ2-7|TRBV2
CASSEGWGPNEQYF
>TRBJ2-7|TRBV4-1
CASSQVRDQLYEQYF
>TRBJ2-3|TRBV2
CASSEFWTNTDTQYF
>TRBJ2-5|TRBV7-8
CASSPGGRGPRETQYF
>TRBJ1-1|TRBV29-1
CSARQGAGTEAFF
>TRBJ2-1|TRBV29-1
CSVLGLVIVHNEQFF
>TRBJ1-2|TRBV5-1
CASSNGRGSYGYTF
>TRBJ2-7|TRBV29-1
CSVRSSYEQYF
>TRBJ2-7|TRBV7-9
CASSSQRYEQYF
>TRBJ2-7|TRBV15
CATSRDRGTASYEQYF
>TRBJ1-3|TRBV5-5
CASMTGYSGNTIYF
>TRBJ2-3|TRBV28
CASKSVRNADTQYF
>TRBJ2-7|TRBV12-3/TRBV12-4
CASSLTGEHEQYF
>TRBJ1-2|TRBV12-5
CASGLFPGVTNYGYTF
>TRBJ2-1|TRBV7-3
CASSSPGGEQFF
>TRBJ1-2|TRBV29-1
CSVIGGNGYTF
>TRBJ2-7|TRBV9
CASSVVAESSYEQYF
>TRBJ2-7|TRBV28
CASSLAGPGAYEQYF
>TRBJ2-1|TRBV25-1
CASSERGLAPEQFF
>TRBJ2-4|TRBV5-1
CASSFTGATDKNIQYF
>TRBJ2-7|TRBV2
CASMSSTYEQYF
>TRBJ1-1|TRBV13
CASGPFVEGTDGTEAFF
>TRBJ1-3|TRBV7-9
CASSPEGNTIYF
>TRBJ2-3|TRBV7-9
CASSSGVAGSSTDTQYF